These T cell receptor beta chains were read from a single sample in a study of CD8 T cells in Susac syndrome. From the immunoSEQ multiplex PCR reads, TCRdb called clonotypes with MiXCR, one entry per CDR3 protein. The sample shows around 170,000 distinct CDR3 sequences, roughly 95% of them seen only once. Sequencing input: CD4+ T cells from PBMCs. The receptors come from a human donor with Susac syndrome. Each CDR3 is given with its conserved first and last residue. The D gene is left open where the match is weak. Rows may omit the clone size; those that give it use once, few, many or a size class.

once TRBD2 13 TRBJ2-7 TRBV3-1 TGTGCCAGCAGCTCCGGGGGGACCTACGAGCAGTACTTC CASSSGGTYEQYF
NA TRBD1 14 TRBJ2-1 TRBV11-2 TGTGCCAGCAGCTTCTCGGACAGGGGGAATGAGCAGTTCTTC CASSFSDRGNEQFF
NA NA 17 TRBJ2-6 TRBV5-4 TGTGCCAGCATCACATTTGGAGGGTCGACCGGGGCCAACGTCCTGACTTTC CASITFGGSTGANVLTF
NA NA 14 TRBJ1-2 TRBV30 TGTGCCTGGAGTGTACATGGGGGCTCCTATGGCTACACCTTC CAWSVHGGSYGYTF
NA NA 13 TRBJ2-3 TRBV28 TGTGCCATAGGCGGGGAGAGCACAGATACGCAGTATTTT CAIGGESTDTQYF
once NA 12 TRBJ1-1 TRBV29-1 TGCAGCGGGACCTCAGGCGGGACTGAAGCTTTCTTT CSGTSGGTEAFF
NA TRBD1 14 TRBJ2-7 TRBV15 TGTGCCACCAGGGCCGGACAGGGGAAAGGCGAGCAGTACTTC CATRAGQGKGEQYF
NA TRBD2 17 TRBJ2-1 TRBV12-3/TRBV12-4 TGTGCCAGCAGTTTAAATTCCGGCGGGGGGAACTACAATGAGCAGTTCTTC CASSLNSGGGNYNEQFF
NA NA 15 TRBJ2-3 TRBV20-1 TGCAGTGCTAGAGTCCCGGGCCCGCAACAGGATACGCAGTATTTT CSARVPGPQQDTQYF
NA NA 14 TRBJ2-4 TRBV7-3 TGTGCCAGCAGCCAGGGTCTAGCCAAAAACATTCAGTACTTC CASSQGLAKNIQYF
once NA 16 TRBJ2-1 TRBV6-1 TGTGCCAGCAGGGAAGGATCGGCGGGTGCCAACAATGAGCAGTTCTTC CASREGSAGANNEQFF
NA TRBD2 16 TRBJ2-1 TRBV20-1 TGCAGTGCTTCCCATAGCGGGAGGTATACCTACAATGAGCAGTTCTTC CSASHSGRYTYNEQFF
NA NA 12 TRBJ2-7 TRBV15 TGTGCCACCAGCAGAGGGGACTTCGAGCAGTACTTC CATSRGDFEQYF
NA NA 13 TRBJ1-2 TRBV20-1 TGCAGTGCTAATGTGGGACAAATCTATGGCTACACCTTC CSANVGQIYGYTF
NA TRBD1 15 TRBJ2-3 TRBV6-6 TGTGCCAGCAGTTACGACAGGGGCGCAGGAGATACGCAGTATTTT CASSYDRGAGDTQYF
NA TRBD1 14 TRBJ2-7 TRBV7-2 TGTGCCAGCAGCTCCTACAGGGGCGGCTACGAGCAGTACTTC CASSSYRGGYEQYF
once TRBD1 14 TRBJ1-3 TRBV2 TGTGCCAGCAGTGAGGACAGGGCTGGAAACACCATATATTTT CASSEDRAGNTIYF
NA TRBD1 14 TRBJ2-5 TRBV2 TGTGCCAGCGGGGACAGACAATACCAAGAGACCCAGTACTTC CASGDRQYQETQYF
NA NA 15 TRBJ2-5 TRBV25-1 TGTGCCAGCAGTGACCTCTCGGGACCTAAAGAGACCCAGTACTTC CASSDLSGPKETQYF
NA TRBD1 13 TRBJ1-1 TRBV30 TGTGCCTGGGGGACAGGGGAGAGCACTGAAGCTTTCTTT CAWGTGESTEAFF
NA NA 13 TRBJ2-5 TRBV5-4 TGTGCCAGCGTTCTAGCGCTCCAAGAGACCCAGTACTTC CASVLALQETQYF
NA NA 14 TRBJ2-7 TRBV2 TGTGCCAGCAGCCAGGGGCCAGGCACCTACGAGCAGTACTTC CASSQGPGTYEQYF